This T cell receptor (beta chain) stems from a study of shared clonotypes between healthy human individuals. In germline, CDR1 is SEHNR, CDR2 FQNEAQ (reference sequence). Trimming cost V 6 bases and J 4 bases; bases outside gene matches: 7. The CDR3 covers 15 residues. The table came from immunoSEQ multiplex PCR; TCRdb's copy has only in-frame clones and leaves some out. Of over 95,000 clones listed, about 70% were seen once; the top ten hold about 22%. As to this clone: Antigen: not known.

Study-wide findings and caveats: The study found about 5% of naive CD4 clonotypes shared across several donors. Naive subsets typically showed greater estimated richness than memory subsets.

CD8 memory fractions consisted of CD45RO+ and CCR7-negative CD45RA+ TemRA cells together. The sequenced material came from memory CD8+ T cells sorted from blood. Subset specified: CD45RO+ cells pooled with CCR7-negative TemRA cells. The rearrangement joins TRBV7-9 to TRBJ2-1; 9 positions match TRBD1. The TCR comes from a woman younger than 45 in good health. The CDR3 bases are TGTGCCAGCAGTTCCCGGGACAGGGATTACAATGAGCAGTTCTTC. Residues: CASSSRDRDYNEQFF.